This is a list of T cell receptor beta chains from one sample in a study of OX40 agonist ivuxolimab in advanced cancers. Produced via immunoSEQ multiplex PCR; TCRdb's table is partial and in-frame only. In the table there are 75,000 to 90,000 clones, more than 80% of which are singletons. The sequences come from CD4+ or CD8+ T cells sorted from blood, collected in a trial of the OX40 agonist ivuxolimab. These receptors all come from an adult with an advanced solid tumor such as melanoma, head and neck, liver or kidney cancer. CDR3s include the opening cysteine and the closing phenylalanine or tryptophan. A D gene is named only where the DNA matches it firmly. Expanded clones get a size class; other rows say once, few or many, or leave the size out.

v_call	d_call	j_call	clone_size	cdr3_nt	cdr3_aa
TRBV4-1	.	TRBJ2-5	.	TGCGCCAGCAGCCTTCGGTCGGGCGAGACCCAGTACTTC	CASSLRSGETQYF
TRBV6-5	.	TRBJ2-7	.	TGTGCCAGCAGCCGGGGGGCGTTCCTTAATACCGAGCAGTACTTC	CASSRGAFLNTEQYF
TRBV5-1	.	TRBJ1-1	.	TGCGCCAGCAGCCCCGGGGTGTACGGGGCTGAAGCTTTCTTT	CASSPGVYGAEAFF
TRBV28	TRBD1	TRBJ1-2	.	TGTGCCAGCAGCTCGACAGGGCGACATGGCTACACCTTC	CASSSTGRHGYTF
TRBV5-1	.	TRBJ2-1	.	TGCGCCAGCAGCTTGATGCGCGGGGGCAACTACAATGAGCAGTTCTTC	CASSLMRGGNYNEQFF
TRBV6-5	TRBD1	TRBJ2-7	.	TGTGCCAGCAGCGGACAGGCCTACGAGCAGTACTTC	CASSGQAYEQYF
TRBV19	TRBD2	TRBJ2-7	.	TGTGCCAGTACCCCTAGAGGCGGGGGCTCCTACGAGCAGTACTTC	CASTPRGGGSYEQYF
TRBV7-9	.	TRBJ1-6	.	TGTGCCAGCTCGTCGACCGGGATACGGGATTCACCCCTCCACTTT	CASSSTGIRDSPLHF
TRBV6-1	.	TRBJ1-3	.	TGTGCCAGCAATTTAGGGCAGCTCTCTGGAAACACCATATATTTT	CASNLGQLSGNTIYF
TRBV10-3	TRBD1	TRBJ1-4	.	TGTGCCACAACGCAACAGGGGGCGGATGAAAAACTGTTTTTT	CATTQQGADEKLFF
TRBV6-4	TRBD1	TRBJ2-1	.	TGTGCCAGCAGTGCTGGGGACAGGCAATACAATGAGCAGTTCTTC	CASSAGDRQYNEQFF
TRBV4-2	.	TRBJ1-6	.	TGTGCCAGCAGCCAGCTTACCAGGGAAGTACATAATTCACCCCTCCACTTT	CASSQLTREVHNSPLHF
TRBV7-2	.	TRBJ1-6	once	TGTGCCAGCAGCGTGACACCCTATAATTCACCCCTCCACTTT	CASSVTPYNSPLHF
TRBV10-3	.	TRBJ1-2	.	TGTGCCATCAGTGAACGGCCTAACTATGGCTACACCTTC	CAISERPNYGYTF
TRBV5-1	.	TRBJ2-3	.	TGCGCCAGCAGTGAGGAACCCAGCACAGATACGCAGTATTTT	CASSEEPSTDTQYF
TRBV5-1	TRBD2	TRBJ2-5	.	TGCGCCAGCAGCTTGGCTCCAGGCGGGGGGCTGAGGGAGACCCAGTACTTC	CASSLAPGGGLRETQYF
TRBV18	.	TRBJ1-1	.	TGTGCCAGCTCACCACGGCAGGGGACTGAAGCTTTCTTT	CASSPRQGTEAFF
TRBV27	.	TRBJ2-7	.	TGTGCCAGCAGTTATGGGGTCTCGTACGAGCAGTACTTC	CASSYGVSYEQYF
TRBV4-1	TRBD2	TRBJ2-5	.	TGCGCCAGCAGCCAAGGAACTAGCGGGGGGGCGTGGGAGACCCAGTACTTC	CASSQGTSGGAWETQYF
TRBV6-1	TRBD1	TRBJ1-1	.	TGTGCCAGCAGTGTGACAGGGGGCACGGGCGAAGCTTTCTTT	CASSVTGGTGEAFF
TRBV5-1	.	TRBJ1-1	.	TGCGCCAGCAGCTTGCAGGGATCCCACACTGAAGCTTTCTTT	CASSLQGSHTEAFF
TRBV10-3	.	TRBJ1-1	few	TGTGCCATCAGTGAGAGTGACACTGAAGCTTTCTTT	CAISESDTEAFF
TRBV18	.	TRBJ2-5	.	TGTGCCAGCTCACCACCTTTCCAAGAGACCCAGTACTTC	CASSPPFQETQYF
TRBV5-6	TRBD1	TRBJ2-5	.	TGTGCCAGCAGCCGGTACGGACAGGGGACCCAGTACTTC	CASSRYGQGTQYF
TRBV5-1	.	TRBJ1-1	.	TGCGCCAGCAGGGCCAGGACAGTGAACACTGAAGCTTTCTTT	CASRARTVNTEAFF
TRBV5-6	.	TRBJ2-1	.	TGTGCCAGCAGCCTGGCCCGGGGGGCGGCCTACAATGAGCAGTTCTTC	CASSLARGAAYNEQFF
TRBV5-4	.	TRBJ1-1	once	TGTGCCAGCAGCCCGACAGCTAAGAACACTGAAGCTTTCTTT	CASSPTAKNTEAFF
TRBV5-8	.	TRBJ1-2	.	TGTGCCAGCAGCTTGGCCGGGGGCGGCTACACCTTC	CASSLAGGGYTF
TRBV15	TRBD2	TRBJ2-7	.	TGTGCCACCAGCAGAGACGCGGGAGAGGGATACGAGCAGTACTTC	CATSRDAGEGYEQYF
TRBV29-1	.	TRBJ2-4	.	TGCAGCCTTGCTGGGGCCCCCACTCTGGCCAAAAACATTCAGTACTTC	CSLAGAPTLAKNIQYF
TRBV11-2	.	TRBJ2-4	.	TGTGCCAGCAGCAGTTTACAGGGAAGAAAAAACATTCAGTACTTC	CASSSLQGRKNIQYF
TRBV18	.	TRBJ2-1	.	TGTGCCAGCTCACCAACGGGCCGCTCTAATGAGCAGTTCTTC	CASSPTGRSNEQFF
TRBV28	.	TRBJ1-1	.	TGTGCCAGCAGTTTTTTCCCTACGGAGACGGCTTTCTTT	CASSFFPTETAFF
TRBV27	.	TRBJ2-5	once	TGTGCCAGCAGTCCACGCGAATGGGAGACCCAGTACTTC	CASSPREWETQYF
TRBV7-2	.	TRBJ1-2	few	TGTGCCAGCAGCTCCCTCCAGGGGAGAGGTGGCTACACCTTC	CASSSLQGRGGYTF
TRBV5-1	.	TRBJ2-5	once	TGCGCCAGCAGCCCCGGGACACCTGGGACCCAGTACTTC	CASSPGTPGTQYF
TRBV5-1	.	TRBJ2-1	.	TGCGCCAGCAGCCTGAATAGCGACTCCTACAATGAGCAGTTCTTC	CASSLNSDSYNEQFF
TRBV13	.	TRBJ2-1	.	TGTGCCAGCAGCTTCGACAGGTACAATGAGCAGTTCTTC	CASSFDRYNEQFF
TRBV11-2	.	TRBJ1-5	.	TGTGCCAGCAGCTTAGGGGTGGGTCAGCCCCAGCATTTT	CASSLGVGQPQHF
TRBV11-3	.	TRBJ2-3	once	TGTGCCAGCAGCTTAGGGGCGGCAGATACGCAGTATTTT	CASSLGAADTQYF
TRBV19	.	TRBJ1-5	.	TGTGCCAGTAGTATATGGGGTAGGGATCAGCCCCAGCATTTT	CASSIWGRDQPQHF
TRBV10-2	.	TRBJ2-7	.	TGCGCCAGCAGTGAGGGGTTGTCCTTCACTTCCCTCCCCTACGAGCAGTACTTC	CASSEGLSFTSLPYEQYF
TRBV4-2	TRBD1	TRBJ2-7	.	TGTGCCAGCAGCCAAAATTGGCAGGGGGTCAACGAGCAGTACTTC	CASSQNWQGVNEQYF
TRBV28	TRBD2	TRBJ2-1	.	TGTGCCAGCAGGTCCCCGGGACTAGCGGGAGGGAACAATGAGCAGTTCTTC	CASRSPGLAGGNNEQFF
TRBV9	.	TRBJ2-7	.	TGTGCCAGCAGCACCCGGCCTACGCCCTACGAGCAGTACTTC	CASSTRPTPYEQYF
TRBV2	TRBD2	TRBJ2-3	.	TGTGCCAGCAGTTTTCTTTCCGGGACTAGCGGGGGAACTAGCACAGATACGCAGTATTTT	CASSFLSGTSGGTSTDTQYF
TRBV15	TRBD1	TRBJ1-2	.	TGTGCCACCAGCAGAGATCATGAGGGGGCGTATGGCTACACCTTC	CATSRDHEGAYGYTF
TRBV5-1	.	TRBJ2-5	.	TGCGCCAGCAGCTTGGAAGCGAACCAAGAGACCCAGTACTTC	CASSLEANQETQYF
TRBV11-2	.	TRBJ2-3	.	TGTGCCAGCAGCTTAGATCTGGAGAGGGGGAATACGCAGTATTTT	CASSLDLERGNTQYF
TRBV28	TRBD1	TRBJ1-2	.	TGTGCCACCAGGGGATTAGGACAGGGCGACTATGGCTACACCTTC	CATRGLGQGDYGYTF
TRBV28	.	TRBJ2-7	.	TGTGCCAGCAGTCTCCGGGGGGCGAGCTCCTACGAGCAGTACTTC	CASSLRGASSYEQYF
TRBV2	.	TRBJ2-5	.	TGTGCCAGCAGTGAAGCGAGGGGGGGGCGGACCCAGTACTTC	CASSEARGGRTQYF
TRBV5-1	.	TRBJ2-7	.	TGCGCCAGCGAGGTCGCGTCCGGGGCGGACGAGCAGTACTTC	CASEVASGADEQYF
TRBV23-1	.	TRBJ2-5	.	TGCGCCAGCAGTCACCGCGGGACCGTTACCGAGACCCAGTACTTC	CASSHRGTVTETQYF
TRBV19	.	TRBJ2-3	.	TGTGCCAGTAGTAACAGAGATACGCAGTATTTT	CASSNRDTQYF
TRBV29-1	.	TRBJ2-2	.	TGCAGCGGCCGTTGGAGCACCGGGGAGCTGTTTTTT	CSGRWSTGELFF
TRBV19	TRBD2	TRBJ2-7	.	TGTGCCAGTAGGAGGCAGGCGGGGGAAACCTACGAGCAGTACTTC	CASRRQAGETYEQYF
TRBV10-3	.	TRBJ2-6	.	TGTGCCATCAGTGAGTCTGGGCCCTCTGGGGCCAACGTCCTGACTTTC	CAISESGPSGANVLTF